The rows below give T cell receptor beta chains drawn from one sample of a study of T cells in Graves' hyperthyroidism and ophthalmopathy. TCRdb itself ran the multiplex PCR reads through MiXCR, one entry per CDR3 protein. The sample includes under 350,000 distinct CDR3 sequences, over 20% of them seen just once. Sequencing was done on a sample of blood. These receptors all stem from a woman aged 45-65 years with Graves' hyperthyroidism. Each CDR3 is given with its conserved first and last residue. A D gene is named only where the DNA matches it firmly. The size field is filled for only some rows; it gives once, few, many or a size class.

J gene,clone size,CDR3 length,V gene,D gene,CDR3 protein,CDR3 DNA
TRBJ1-3,NA,14,TRBV18,NA,CASSPPNSGNTIYF,TGTGCCAGCTCACCCCCGAACTCTGGAAACACCATATATTTT
TRBJ1-1,once,15,TRBV7-2,NA,CASSPTGRKNTEAFF,TGTGCCAGCAGCCCCACGGGGCGGAAGAACACTGAAGCTTTCTTT
TRBJ2-3,NA,16,TRBV30,TRBD2,CASGLAGRGMLDTQYF,TGTGCCTCTGGACTAGCGGGTAGAGGAATGTTAGATACGCAGTATTTT
TRBJ1-2,many,12,TRBV30,NA,CAWSGLQGGYTF,TGTGCCTGGAGTGGACTCCAGGGTGGCTACACCTTC
TRBJ1-1,many,12,TRBV2,TRBD1,CASSPDREVAFF,TGTGCCAGCAGTCCGGACAGGGAGGTCGCTTTCTTT
TRBJ2-3,NA,16,TRBV28,TRBD1,CASSPRQGRYADTQYF,TGTGCCAGCAGCCCGAGACAGGGGAGGTACGCAGATACGCAGTATTTT
TRBJ2-5,many,18,TRBV11-2,TRBD2,CASSLGGLAGGREATQYF,TGTGCCAGCAGCTTAGGGGGACTAGCGGGGGGCCGTGAGGCGACCCAGTACTTC
TRBJ2-7,many,18,TRBV11-2,TRBD2,CASSSSGLAGGLSYEQYF,TGTGCCAGCAGCTCGTCGGGACTAGCGGGAGGGCTCTCCTACGAGCAGTACTTC
TRBJ1-6,NA,12,TRBV27,NA,CASRVFGSPLHF,TGTGCCAGCAGGGTATTCGGATCACCCCTCCACTTT
TRBJ2-3,few,15,TRBV9,NA,CASSDPRAGTDTQYF,TGTGCCAGCAGCGATCCGAGAGCGGGCACAGATACGCAGTATTTT
TRBJ2-3,NA,16,TRBV6-6,TRBD2,CASSYSLAEHTDTQYF,TGTGCCAGCAGTTACTCCCTAGCGGAACACACAGATACGCAGTATTTT
TRBJ2-3,NA,13,TRBV6-1,NA,CAIGGGPTDTQYF,TGTGCCATCGGAGGGGGCCCCACAGATACGCAGTATTTT
TRBJ2-2,NA,14,TRBV12-3/TRBV12-4,NA,CASSLLLGTGELFF,TGTGCCAGCAGTTTACTCTTAGGCACCGGGGAGCTGTTTTTT
TRBJ1-2,NA,12,TRBV9,NA,CASSEPGGGYTF,TGTGCCAGCAGCGAACCGGGGGGTGGCTACACCTTC
TRBJ2-1,few,17,TRBV5-1,TRBD2,CASSWTSGRNSYNEQFF,TGCGCCAGCAGCTGGACTAGCGGGAGGAACTCCTACAATGAGCAGTTCTTC
TRBJ1-5,many,14,TRBV5-6,NA,CASSSYRDNQPQHF,TGTGCCAGCAGCTCTTATAGGGACAATCAGCCCCAGCATTTT
TRBJ1-1,many,16,TRBV6-1,NA,CASSYLRWGFSTEAFF,TGTGCCAGCAGTTACCTTAGGTGGGGGTTTAGCACTGAAGCTTTCTTT
TRBJ2-7,few,16,TRBV3-1,NA,CASSHRADYLIHEQYF,TGTGCCAGCAGCCACAGAGCGGACTACCTCATCCACGAGCAGTACTTC
TRBJ2-1,few,15,TRBV10-3,TRBD2,CAISESGSSYNEQFF,TGTGCCATCAGTGAGAGCGGGAGCTCCTACAATGAGCAGTTCTTC
TRBJ1-2,NA,15,TRBV2,TRBD1,CASRGTGGNNYGYTF,TGTGCCAGCAGGGGGACAGGGGGCAATAACTATGGCTACACCTTC
TRBJ2-1,NA,11,TRBV28,NA,CASRSRLGQFF,TGTGCCAGCAGATCTCGACTAGGGCAGTTCTTC
TRBJ1-2,many,15,TRBV3-1,NA,CASSQWREYNYGYTF,TGTGCCAGCAGCCAATGGCGGGAGTACAACTATGGCTACACCTTC
TRBJ2-7,many,14,TRBV12-3/TRBV12-4,NA,CASSPGTFPSEQYF,TGTGCCAGCAGTCCCGGGACTTTCCCCTCCGAGCAGTACTTC
TRBJ2-7,NA,14,TRBV11-2,TRBD2,CASSLTSGKYEQYF,TGTGCCAGCAGCTTGACTAGCGGTAAATACGAGCAGTACTTC
TRBJ2-7,few,15,TRBV7-6,TRBD1,CASSRRTGTSYEQYF,TGTGCCAGCAGCCGGAGGACAGGTACCTCCTACGAGCAGTACTTC
TRBJ1-2,few,17,TRBV4-2,NA,CASSQDLDRGANYGYTF,TGTGCCAGCAGCCAAGATCTGGACCGGGGAGCTAACTATGGCTACACCTTC
TRBJ1-1,NA,12,TRBV7-9,NA,CASIDASTETFF,TGTGCCAGCATCGATGCGAGTACTGAAACTTTCTTT
TRBJ1-5,NA,13,TRBV6-5,TRBD1,CASSYSDREAQHF,TGTGCCAGCAGTTACTCGGACAGGGAAGCCCAGCATTTT
TRBJ2-7,NA,13,TRBV20-1,TRBD1,CSAIGQASYEQYF,TGCAGTGCTATCGGACAGGCCTCCTACGAGCAGTACTTC
TRBJ2-7,many,14,TRBV5-5,NA,CASSLQRASYEQYF,TGTGCCAGCAGCTTGCAAAGGGCGTCCTACGAGCAGTACTTC
TRBJ1-5,NA,15,TRBV10-3,NA,CAISESGPNNQPQHF,TGTGCCATCAGTGAGTCGGGGCCGAACAATCAGCCCCAGCATTTT
TRBJ2-3,few,12,TRBV7-9,NA,CASSIGSDTQYF,TGTGCCAGCAGCATAGGCTCAGATACGCAGTATTTT
TRBJ2-7,NA,14,TRBV4-1,TRBD1,CASSHPSAGGEQYF,TGCGCCAGCAGCCACCCTTCAGCAGGGGGTGAGCAGTACTTC
TRBJ2-7,NA,15,TRBV6-2/TRBV6-3,NA,CASSHGLGKVDEQYF,TGTGCCAGCAGTCACGGGCTAGGAAAGGTGGACGAGCAGTACTTC
TRBJ2-2,many,18,TRBV28,NA,CASSTPLSGRKNTGELFF,TGTGCCAGCAGTACCCCCTTGTCCGGACGCAAAAACACCGGGGAGCTGTTTTTT
TRBJ1-1,many,15,TRBV12-3/TRBV12-4,NA,CASSTRTLMNTETFF,TGTGCCAGCAGTACCCGGACATTAATGAACACTGAAACTTTCTTT
TRBJ1-6,many,14,TRBV28,NA,CASSPTGDNSPLHF,TGTGCCAGCAGTCCGACGGGAGATAATTCACCCCTCCACTTT
TRBJ1-3,few,13,TRBV20-1,NA,CSAGRDSGNTIYF,TGCAGTGCTGGACGGGACTCTGGAAACACCATATATTTT
TRBJ2-5,many,11,TRBV2,NA,CASKLEETQYF,TGTGCCAGCAAATTAGAAGAGACCCAGTACTTC
TRBJ2-5,few,13,TRBV12-3/TRBV12-4,NA,CASVPGPGETQYF,TGTGCCAGCGTACCGGGGCCAGGAGAGACCCAGTACTTC
TRBJ2-5,many,16,TRBV7-2,NA,CASSTTGNKLRETQYF,TGTGCCAGCAGTACTACCGGGAATAAGTTACGAGAGACCCAGTACTTC
TRBJ2-7,NA,14,TRBV11-3,TRBD2,CASSSSSGNYEQYF,TGTGCCAGCAGCTCGTCTAGCGGGAACTACGAGCAGTACTTC
TRBJ2-3,many,15,TRBV7-6,NA,CASSLDPSLADTQYF,TGTGCCAGCAGCTTAGATCCTAGCTTGGCAGATACGCAGTATTTT
TRBJ2-7,many,14,TRBV28,NA,CASSPPWGTYEQYF,TGTGCCAGCAGTCCTCCGTGGGGGACCTACGAGCAGTACTTC
TRBJ1-1,many,15,TRBV28,NA,CASSIDQTGNTEAFF,TGTGCCAGCAGTATTGATCAGACAGGGAACACTGAAGCTTTCTTT
TRBJ1-1,NA,16,TRBV12-3/TRBV12-4,TRBD1,CASRHYRGRVYTEAFF,TGTGCCAGCAGGCATTACAGGGGTCGGGTATACACTGAAGCTTTCTTT
TRBJ1-3,many,15,TRBV11-1,NA,CASSQDRPSGNTIYF,TGTGCCAGCAGCCAAGACCGACCCTCTGGAAACACCATATATTTT
TRBJ1-1,many,16,TRBV4-1,NA,CASSRERGRPNTEAFF,TGCGCCAGCAGCCGAGAGAGGGGCAGGCCGAACACTGAAGCTTTCTTT
TRBJ2-7,NA,17,TRBV27,TRBD2,CASSLIGLAGERGEQYF,TGTGCCAGCAGTCTCATCGGACTAGCGGGAGAAAGGGGCGAGCAGTACTTC
TRBJ2-1,NA,12,TRBV7-9,TRBD2,CASSFGLAEQFF,TGTGCCAGCAGCTTTGGACTAGCCGAGCAGTTCTTC